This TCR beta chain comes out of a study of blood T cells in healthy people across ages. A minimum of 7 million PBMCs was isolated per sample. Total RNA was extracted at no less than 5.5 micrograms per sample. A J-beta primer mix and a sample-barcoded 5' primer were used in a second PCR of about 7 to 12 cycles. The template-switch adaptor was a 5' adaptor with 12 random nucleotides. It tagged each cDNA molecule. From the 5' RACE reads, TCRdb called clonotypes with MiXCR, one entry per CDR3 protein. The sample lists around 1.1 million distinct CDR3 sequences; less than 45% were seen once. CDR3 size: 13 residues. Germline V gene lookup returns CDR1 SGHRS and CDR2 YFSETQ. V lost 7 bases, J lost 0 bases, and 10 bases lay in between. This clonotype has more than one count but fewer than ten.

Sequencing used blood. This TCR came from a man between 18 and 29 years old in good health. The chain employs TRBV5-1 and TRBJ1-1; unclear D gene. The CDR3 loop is CASGLGVNTEAFF. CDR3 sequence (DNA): TGCGCCAGCGGCCTGGGAGTGAACACTGAAGCTTTCTTT.